The present TCR beta chain was sequenced within a study of PD-1 blockade in classical Hodgkin lymphoma. Every one of the patients relapsed after autologous stem cell transplantation (brentuximab vedotin exposure was variable). Germline CDR1 is LNHDA and CDR2 is SQIVND (reference sequence). J gave up 2 bases and V 7 bases, and 9 bases lay outside the gene matches. CDR3 length equals 15 residues. TCRdb's copy holds only in-frame clones and misses some; the assay was immunoSEQ multiplex PCR. The top ten clones hold 27% of a sample with under 20,000 clones, roughly 82% of them seen once. J is TRBJ1-1 and V is TRBV19; 8 bases agree with TRBD1. The TCR originated in a human donor with classical Hodgkin lymphoma. The sequencing here drew on peripheral blood mononuclear cells (PBMCs), taken before the second cycle of nivolumab. For the CDR3, the DNA is TGTGCCAGTACAACCGGGGGACAGGCAAACACTGAAGCTTTCTTT. Amino acids: CASTTGGQANTEAFF. The whole variable domain, filled in from reference TRBV19 and TRBJ1-1, reads DGGITQSPKYLFRKEGQNVTLSCEQNLNHDAMYWYRQDPGQGLRLIYYSQIVNDFQKGDIAEGYSVSREKKESFPLTVTSAQKNPTAFYLCASTTGGQANTEAFFGQGTRLTVV.